This T cell receptor beta chain was recorded in a study of T cells in localized non-small cell lung cancer. Overall study findings and caveats: Peak T cell clonality was found in uninvolved adjacent lung, exceeding tumor. For the top 100 tumor clones, a median around 55 also appeared in adjacent lung.

Trimming shortened V by 0 bases and J by 5 bases, and 18 bases separated the two germline ends. The germline CDR1 and CDR2 sequences are LNHDA and SQIVND (reference sequence). There are 17 residues in the CDR3. This clone has just one count. Antigen unknown. Clones were sequenced by immunoSEQ multiplex PCR, and TCRdb holds only the in-frame ones, with some missing. The sample includes 23,000 or so clones, about 88% of them seen just once. The sequence derives from a male donor at least 60 years old with stage I squamous cell lung carcinoma. The sample in question was peripheral blood, obtained before any cancer treatment. The gene calls are TRBV19 and TRBJ2-3, with D possibly called TRBD1 or TRBD2 (6 bases each). CDR3 DNA: TGTGCCAGTAGTATAGATCGTCCCGGGGGCGCGAAAGATACGCAGTATTTT. This encodes CASSIDRPGGAKDTQYF.